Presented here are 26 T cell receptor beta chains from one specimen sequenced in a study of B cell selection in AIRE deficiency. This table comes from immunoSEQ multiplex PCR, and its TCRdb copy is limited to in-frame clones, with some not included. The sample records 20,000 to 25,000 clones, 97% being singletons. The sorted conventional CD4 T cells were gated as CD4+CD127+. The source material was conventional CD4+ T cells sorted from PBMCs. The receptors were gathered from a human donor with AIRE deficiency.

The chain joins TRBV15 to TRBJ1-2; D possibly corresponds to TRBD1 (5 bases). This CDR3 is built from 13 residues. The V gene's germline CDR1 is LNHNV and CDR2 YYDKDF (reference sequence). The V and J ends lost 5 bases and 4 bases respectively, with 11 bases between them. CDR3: CATSPRDSYGYTF. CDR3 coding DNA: TGTGCCACCAGCCCGAGGGACTCCTATGGCTACACCTTC.

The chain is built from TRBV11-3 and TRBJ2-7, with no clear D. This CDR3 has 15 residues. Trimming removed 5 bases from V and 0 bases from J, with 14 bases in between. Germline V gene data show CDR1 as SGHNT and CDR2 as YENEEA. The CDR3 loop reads CASSPIWQTSYEQYF. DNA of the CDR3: TGTGCCAGCAGCCCGATTTGGCAGACCTCCTACGAGCAGTACTTC.

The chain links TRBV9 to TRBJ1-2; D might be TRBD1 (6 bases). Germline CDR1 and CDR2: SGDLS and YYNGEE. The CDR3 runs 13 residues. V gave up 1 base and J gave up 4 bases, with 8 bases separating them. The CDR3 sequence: CASSVTGSYGYTF. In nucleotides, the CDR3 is TGTGCCAGCAGCGTAACAGGGAGCTATGGCTACACCTTC.

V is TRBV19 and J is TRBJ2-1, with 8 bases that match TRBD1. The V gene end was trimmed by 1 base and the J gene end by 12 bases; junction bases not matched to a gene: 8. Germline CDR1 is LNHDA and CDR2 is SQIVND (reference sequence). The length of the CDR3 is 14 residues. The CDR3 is CASSIGTGFLPQFF. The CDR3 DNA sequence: TGTGCCAGTAGTATAGGGACAGGGTTTCTTCCGCAGTTCTTC.

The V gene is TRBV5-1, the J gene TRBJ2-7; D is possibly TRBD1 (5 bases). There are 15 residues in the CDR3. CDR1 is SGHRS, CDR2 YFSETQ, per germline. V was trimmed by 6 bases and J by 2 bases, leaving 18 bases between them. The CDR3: CASNRRPDITYEQYF. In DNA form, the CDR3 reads TGCGCCAGCAACCGAAGACCGGACATTACCTACGAGCAGTACTTC.

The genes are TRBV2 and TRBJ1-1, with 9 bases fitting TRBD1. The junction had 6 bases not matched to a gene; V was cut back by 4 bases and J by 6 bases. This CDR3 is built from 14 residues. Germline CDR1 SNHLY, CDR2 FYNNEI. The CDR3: CASSVRQGEAEAFF. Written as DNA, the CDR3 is TGTGCCAGCAGTGTCAGACAGGGGGAGGCTGAAGCTTTCTTT.

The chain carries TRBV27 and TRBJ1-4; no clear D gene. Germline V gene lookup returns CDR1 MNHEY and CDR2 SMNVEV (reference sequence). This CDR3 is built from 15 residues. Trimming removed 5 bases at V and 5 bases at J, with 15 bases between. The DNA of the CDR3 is TGTGCCAGCAGTCCCCTTCAGAGTCCAAATGAAAAACTGTTTTTT. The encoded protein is CASSPLQSPNEKLFF.

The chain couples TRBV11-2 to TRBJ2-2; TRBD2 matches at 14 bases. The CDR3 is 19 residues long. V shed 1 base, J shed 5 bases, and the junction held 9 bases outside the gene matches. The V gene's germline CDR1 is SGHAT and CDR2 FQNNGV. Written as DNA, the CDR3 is TGTGCCAGCAGCTTAGCTCCCGGGACTAGCGGGAGTTTGACCGGGGAGCTGTTTTTT. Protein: CASSLAPGTSGSLTGELFF.

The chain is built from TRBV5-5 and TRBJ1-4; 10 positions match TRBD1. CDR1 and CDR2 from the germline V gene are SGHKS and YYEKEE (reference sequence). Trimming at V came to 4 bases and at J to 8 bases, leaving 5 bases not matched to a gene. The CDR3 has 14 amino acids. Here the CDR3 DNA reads TGTGCCAGCAGCGGTCGGGACAGGGGCGAAAAACTGTTTTTT. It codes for CASSGRDRGEKLFF.

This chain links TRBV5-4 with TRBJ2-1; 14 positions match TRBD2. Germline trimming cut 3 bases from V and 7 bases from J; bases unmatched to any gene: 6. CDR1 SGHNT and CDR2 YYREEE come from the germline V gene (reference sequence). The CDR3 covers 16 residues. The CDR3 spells CASSSGLAGGGNEQFF. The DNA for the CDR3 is TGTGCCAGCAGCTCTGGACTAGCGGGAGGAGGGAATGAGCAGTTCTTC.

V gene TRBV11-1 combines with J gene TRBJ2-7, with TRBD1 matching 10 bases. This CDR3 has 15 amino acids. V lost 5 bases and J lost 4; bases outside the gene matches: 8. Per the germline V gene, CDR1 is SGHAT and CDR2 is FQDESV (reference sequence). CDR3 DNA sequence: TGTGCCAGCAGCCTCCGGGACAGGGGTCGTTACGAGCAGTACTTC. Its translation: CASSLRDRGRYEQYF.

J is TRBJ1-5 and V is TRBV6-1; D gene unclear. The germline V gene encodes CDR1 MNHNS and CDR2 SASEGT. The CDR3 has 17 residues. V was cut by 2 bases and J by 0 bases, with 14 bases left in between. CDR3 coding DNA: TGTGCCAGCAGTGAACGGGGTGGCAGAGATAGCAATCAGCCCCAGCATTTT. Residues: CASSERGGRDSNQPQHF.

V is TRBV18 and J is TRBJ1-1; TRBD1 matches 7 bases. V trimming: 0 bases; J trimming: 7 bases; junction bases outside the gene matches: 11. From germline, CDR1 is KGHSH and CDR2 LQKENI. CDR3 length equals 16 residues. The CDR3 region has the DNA TGTGCCAGCTCACCACCCTCGGGACAGAGTTTCTTTGAAGCTTTCTTT. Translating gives CASSPPSGQSFFEAFF.

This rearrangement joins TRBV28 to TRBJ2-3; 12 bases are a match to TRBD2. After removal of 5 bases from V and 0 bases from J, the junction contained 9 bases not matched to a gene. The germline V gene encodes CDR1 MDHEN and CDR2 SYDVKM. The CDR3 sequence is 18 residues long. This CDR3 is CASSGAATSGGSTDTQYF. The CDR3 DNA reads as TGTGCCAGCAGTGGGGCGGCGACTAGCGGGGGTAGCACAGATACGCAGTATTTT.

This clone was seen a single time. The CDR3, as DNA: TGCGCCAGCAGCTTGGAAAGGGGCTTAAACACCGGGGAGCTGTTTTTT. Translated, it gives CASSLERGLNTGELFF. The rearrangement links TRBV5-1 to TRBJ2-2; perhaps TRBD1 as D (5 bases). Trimming took 0 bases from V and 2 from J, leaving 11 bases between them. Per germline, CDR1 SGHRS and CDR2 YFSETQ. CDR3 length: 16 amino acids.

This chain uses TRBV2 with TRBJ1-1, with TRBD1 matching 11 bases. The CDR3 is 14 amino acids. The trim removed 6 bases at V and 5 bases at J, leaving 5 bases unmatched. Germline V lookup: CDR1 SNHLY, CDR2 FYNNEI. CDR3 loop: CASRDRGLLTEAFF. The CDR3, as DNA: TGTGCCAGCAGGGACAGGGGGCTATTAACTGAAGCTTTCTTT. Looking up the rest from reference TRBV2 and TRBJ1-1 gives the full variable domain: EPEVTQTPSHQVTQMGQEVILRCVPISNHLYFYWYRQILGQKVEFLVSFYNNEISEKSEIFDDQFSVERPDGSNFTLKIRSTKLEDSAMYFCASRDRGLLTEAFFGQGTRLTVV.

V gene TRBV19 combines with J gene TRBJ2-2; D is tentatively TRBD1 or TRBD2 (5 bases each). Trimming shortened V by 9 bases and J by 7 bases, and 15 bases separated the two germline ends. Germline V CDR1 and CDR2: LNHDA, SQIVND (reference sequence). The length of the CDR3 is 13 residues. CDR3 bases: TGTGCCAGCCGATGGGGGTTAGGCGGGGAGCTGTTTTTT. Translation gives CASRWGLGGELFF.

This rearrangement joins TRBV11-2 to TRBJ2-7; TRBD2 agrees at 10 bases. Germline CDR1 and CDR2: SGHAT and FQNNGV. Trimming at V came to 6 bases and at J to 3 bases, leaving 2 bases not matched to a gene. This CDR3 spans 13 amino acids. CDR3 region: CASSSGGYYEQYF. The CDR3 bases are TGTGCCAGCAGTAGCGGGGGGTACTACGAGCAGTACTTC.

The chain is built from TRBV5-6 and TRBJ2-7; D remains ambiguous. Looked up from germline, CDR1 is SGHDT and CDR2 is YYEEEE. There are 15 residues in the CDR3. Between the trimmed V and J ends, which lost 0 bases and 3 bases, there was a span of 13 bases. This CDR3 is CASSLGVTPSYEQYF. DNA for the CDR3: TGTGCCAGCAGCTTGGGAGTGACGCCTAGCTACGAGCAGTACTTC. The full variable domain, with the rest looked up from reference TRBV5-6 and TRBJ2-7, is DAGVTQSPTHLIKTRGQQVTLRCSPKSGHDTVSWYQQALGQGPQFIFQYYEEEERQRGNFPDRFSGHQFPNYSSELNVNALLLGDSALYLCASSLGVTPSYEQYFGPGTRLTVT.

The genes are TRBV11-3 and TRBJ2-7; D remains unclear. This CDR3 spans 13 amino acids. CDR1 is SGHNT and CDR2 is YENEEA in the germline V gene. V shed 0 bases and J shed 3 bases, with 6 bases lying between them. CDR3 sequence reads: CASSLDQDYEQYF. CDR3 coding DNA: TGTGCCAGCAGCTTAGATCAGGACTACGAGCAGTACTTC.

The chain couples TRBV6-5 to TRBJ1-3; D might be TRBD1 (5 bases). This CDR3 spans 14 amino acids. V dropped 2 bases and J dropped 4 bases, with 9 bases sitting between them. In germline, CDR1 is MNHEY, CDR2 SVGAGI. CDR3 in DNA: TGTGCCAGCAGTTACGGGGACGCCGGAAACACCATATATTTT. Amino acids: CASSYGDAGNTIYF.

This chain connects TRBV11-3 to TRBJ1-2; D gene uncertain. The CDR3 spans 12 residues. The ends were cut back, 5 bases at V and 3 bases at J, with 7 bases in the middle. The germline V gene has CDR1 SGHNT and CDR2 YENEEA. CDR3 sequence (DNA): TGTGCCAGCAGCCAAGGGTACTATGGCTACACCTTC. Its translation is CASSQGYYGYTF.

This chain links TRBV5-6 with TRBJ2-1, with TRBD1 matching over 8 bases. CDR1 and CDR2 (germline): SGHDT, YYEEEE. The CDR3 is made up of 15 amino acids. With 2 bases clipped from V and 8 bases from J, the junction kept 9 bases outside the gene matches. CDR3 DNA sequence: TGTGCCAGCAGCTTTCAGGGGGCGCGAATCCATGAGCAGTTCTTC. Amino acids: CASSFQGARIHEQFF.

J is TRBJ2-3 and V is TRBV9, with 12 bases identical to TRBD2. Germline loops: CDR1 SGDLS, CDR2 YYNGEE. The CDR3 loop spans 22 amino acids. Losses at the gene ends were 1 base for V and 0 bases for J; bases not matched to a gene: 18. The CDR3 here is CASSVRPVSRLAGDTSTDTQYF. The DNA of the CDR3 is TGTGCCAGCAGCGTACGCCCCGTTTCGAGACTAGCGGGGGATACTAGCACAGATACGCAGTATTTT.

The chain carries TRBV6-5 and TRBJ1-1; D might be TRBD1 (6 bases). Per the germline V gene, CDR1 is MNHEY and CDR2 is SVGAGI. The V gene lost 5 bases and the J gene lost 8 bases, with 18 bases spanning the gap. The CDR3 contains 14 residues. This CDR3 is CASSPPGVGAEAFF. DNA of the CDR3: TGTGCCAGCAGTCCGCCTGGGGTGGGGGCGGAAGCTTTCTTT.

The CDR3 region has the DNA TGCGCCAGCAGCACCTCGGACCGAAAAGGTGGCTACACCTTC. This translates into CASSTSDRKGGYTF. The rearrangement uses TRBV5-1 and TRBJ1-2, with D uncertain. This CDR3 has 14 residues. Germline V CDR1 and CDR2: SGHRS, YFSETQ. The V and J ends lost 4 bases and 7 bases respectively, with 17 bases between them.